This T cell receptor beta chain was sequenced for a study of blood T cell repertoires in COVID-19. Authors' analysis steps: Reference gene primer amplification gave estimated nucleated cell counts. Clones were sequenced by immunoSEQ multiplex PCR, and TCRdb holds only the in-frame ones, with some missing. V and J calls and clone size are given by that table; D and trimming were obtained from the DNA. The table has 200,000 to 250,000 clones, 88% seen once. The receptor was isolated from a woman aged 40 to 49 who had recovered from COVID-19. The sample was peripheral blood.

The chain's CDR3 is CANQGSDEKLFF. The DNA of the CDR3 is TGTGCCAATCAGGGTTCGGATGAAAAACTGTTTTTT. The chain carries TRBV2 and TRBJ1-4; D possibly corresponds to TRBD1 (5 bases). This CDR3 comprises 12 residues. V dropped 10 bases and J dropped 6 bases, with 12 bases sitting between them. Per the germline V gene, CDR1 is SNHLY and CDR2 is FYNNEI. Full variable domain (remainder filled in from reference TRBV2 and TRBJ1-4): EPEVTQTPSHQVTQMGQEVILRCVPISNHLYFYWYRQILGQKVEFLVSFYNNEISEKSEIFDDQFSVERPDGSNFTLKIRSTKLEDSAMYFCANQGSDEKLFFGSGTQLSVL.